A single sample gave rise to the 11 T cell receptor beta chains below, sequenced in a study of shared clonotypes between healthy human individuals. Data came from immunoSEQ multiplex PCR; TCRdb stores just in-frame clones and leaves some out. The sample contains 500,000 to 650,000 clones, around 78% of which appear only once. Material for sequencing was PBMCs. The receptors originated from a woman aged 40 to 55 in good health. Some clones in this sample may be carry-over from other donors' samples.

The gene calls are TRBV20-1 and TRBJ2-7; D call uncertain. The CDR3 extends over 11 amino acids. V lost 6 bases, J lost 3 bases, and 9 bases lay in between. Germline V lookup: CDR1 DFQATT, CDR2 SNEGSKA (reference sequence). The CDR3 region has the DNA TGCAGTGCCACCAACTACTACGAGCAGTACTTC. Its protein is CSATNYYEQYF.

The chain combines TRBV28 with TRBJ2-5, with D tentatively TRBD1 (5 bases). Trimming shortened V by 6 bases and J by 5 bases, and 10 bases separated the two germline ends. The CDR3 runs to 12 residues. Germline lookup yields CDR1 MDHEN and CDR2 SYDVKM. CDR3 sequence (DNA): TGTGCCAGCAGGTCACCAGGGGAGACCCAGTACTTC. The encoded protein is CASRSPGETQYF.

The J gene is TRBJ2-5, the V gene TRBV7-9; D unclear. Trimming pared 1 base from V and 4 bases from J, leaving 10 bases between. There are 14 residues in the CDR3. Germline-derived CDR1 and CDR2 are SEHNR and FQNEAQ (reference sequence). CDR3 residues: CASSLVVGPETQYF. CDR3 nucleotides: TGTGCCAGCAGCTTAGTTGTAGGGCCAGAGACCCAGTACTTC.

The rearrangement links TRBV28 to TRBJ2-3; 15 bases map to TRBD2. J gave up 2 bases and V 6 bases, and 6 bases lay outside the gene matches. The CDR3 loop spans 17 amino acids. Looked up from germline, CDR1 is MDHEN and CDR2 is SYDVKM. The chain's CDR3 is CASRGLAGGPDTDTQYF. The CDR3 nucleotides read TGTGCCAGCAGAGGACTAGCGGGAGGGCCGGACACAGATACGCAGTATTTT.

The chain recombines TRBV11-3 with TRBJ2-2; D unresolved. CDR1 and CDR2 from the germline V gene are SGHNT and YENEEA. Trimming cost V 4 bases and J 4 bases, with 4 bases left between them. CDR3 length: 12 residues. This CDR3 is CASSSGTGELFF. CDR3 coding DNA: TGTGCCAGCAGCTCGGGCACCGGGGAGCTGTTTTTT. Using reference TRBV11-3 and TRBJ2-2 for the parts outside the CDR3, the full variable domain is EAGVVQSPRYKIIEKKQPVAFWCNPISGHNTLYWYLQNLGQGPELLIRYENEEAVDDSQLPKDRFSAERLKGVDSTLKIQPAELGDSAVYLCASSSGTGELFFGEGSRLTVL.

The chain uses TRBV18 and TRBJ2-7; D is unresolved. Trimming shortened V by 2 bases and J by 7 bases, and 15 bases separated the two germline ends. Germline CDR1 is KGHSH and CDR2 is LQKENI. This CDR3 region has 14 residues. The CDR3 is CASSPSGVLGEQYF. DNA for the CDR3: TGTGCCAGCTCACCATCTGGGGTTCTGGGAGAGCAGTACTTC. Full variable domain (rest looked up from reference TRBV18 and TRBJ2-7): NAGVMQNPRHLVRRRGQEARLRCSPMKGHSHVYWYRQLPEEGLKFMVYLQKENIIDESGMPKERFSAEFPKEGPSILRIQQVVRGDSAAYFCASSPSGVLGEQYFGPGTRLTVT.

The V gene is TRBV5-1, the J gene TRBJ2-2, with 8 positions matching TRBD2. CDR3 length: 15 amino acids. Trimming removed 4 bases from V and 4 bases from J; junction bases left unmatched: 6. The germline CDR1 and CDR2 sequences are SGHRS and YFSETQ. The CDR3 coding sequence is TGCGCCAGCAGCGATAGCGGGATGGTCACCGGGGAGCTGTTTTTT. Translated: CASSDSGMVTGELFF.

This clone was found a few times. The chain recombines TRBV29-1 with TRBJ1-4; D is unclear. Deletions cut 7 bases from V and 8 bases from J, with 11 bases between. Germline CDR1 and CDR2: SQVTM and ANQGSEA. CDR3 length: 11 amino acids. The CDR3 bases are TGCAGCGCCTCTGTGGGGGAAAAACTGTTTTTT. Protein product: CSASVGEKLFF.

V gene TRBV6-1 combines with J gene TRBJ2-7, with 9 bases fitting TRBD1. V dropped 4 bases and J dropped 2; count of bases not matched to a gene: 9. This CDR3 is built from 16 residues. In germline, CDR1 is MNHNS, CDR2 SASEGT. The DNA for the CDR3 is TGTGCCAGCAGTGGCCCGGGACAGGGAACTCCCTACGAGCAGTACTTC. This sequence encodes CASSGPGQGTPYEQYF.

CDR3 loop: CASSQTRTSGSYGELFF. Here the CDR3 DNA reads TGCGCCAGCAGCCAGACTAGGACTAGCGGGAGCTACGGGGAGCTGTTTTTT. This sequence joins TRBV5-1 and TRBJ2-2, with 13 nucleotides matching TRBD2. The germline CDR1 and CDR2 sequences are SGHRS and YFSETQ. The junction had 10 bases not matched to a gene; V was cut back by 4 bases and J by 7 bases. This CDR3 has 17 residues.

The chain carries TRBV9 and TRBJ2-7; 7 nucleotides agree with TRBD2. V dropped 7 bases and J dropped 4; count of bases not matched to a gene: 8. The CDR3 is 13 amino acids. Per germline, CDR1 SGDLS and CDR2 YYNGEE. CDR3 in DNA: TGTGCCAGCTCCCCTAGCGGACCTTACGAGCAGTACTTC. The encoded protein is CASSPSGPYEQYF.